The clone carrying this TCR beta chain was found a few times. This specimen comes from a study of naive and memory T cell subsets. Both TRBC1 and TRBC2 were covered by a beta constant-region primer of two equimolar oligonucleotides. Ligated cDNA was amplified by four rounds of PCR with nested alpha and beta constant-region primers and SP2. Ligation attached a single-stranded oligonucleotide with a 12-nucleotide UMI and the SP2 primer to the cDNA 3' end. TCRdb re-analysed the UMI-ligation and nested PCR reads in MiXCR, keeping a single row per CDR3 protein. The data hold some 22,000 distinct CDR3 sequences, with around 10% observed a single time. CMV status came from CD4+ IFNgamma after overnight CMV lysate stimulation. CD4 T cells were positively selected, then CD8 T cells from the CD4-negative fraction. The germline V gene encodes CDR1 SGHVS and CDR2 FNYEAQ. Losses at the gene ends were 4 bases for V and 0 bases for J; bases not matched to a gene: 7. The CDR3 spans 18 residues.

The sequenced sample was central memory CD8+ T cells from blood. The clonotype originates from a human donor in good health. The chain uses TRBV7-6 and TRBJ2-3; 13 bases match TRBD2. CDR3 coding DNA: TGTGCCAGCAGCTCATCCGGACTAGCGGGGGCTAGCACAGATACGCAGTATTTT. It translates to CASSSSGLAGASTDTQYF.